This entry lists 3 T cell receptor beta chains sequenced from one sample in a study of blood T cell repertoires in COVID-19. The assay was immunoSEQ multiplex PCR, and TCRdb's table has in-frame clones only and misses some. The sample has about 330,000 clones, 85% seen once. Sequences were obtained from peripheral blood. These receptors all stem from a human donor in a cohort sampled during active COVID-19.

This chain links TRBV10-3 with TRBJ1-5, with a tentative D call TRBD1 (5 bases). Germline V lookup: CDR1 ENHRY, CDR2 SYGVKD. The CDR3 length is 13 residues. V lost 11 bases and J lost 0, with 11 bases in between. The CDR3 sequence is CASRDLSNQPQHF. CDR3 nucleotides: TGTGCCTCGCGGGACCTTAGCAATCAGCCCCAGCATTTT.

This chain uses TRBV6-4 with TRBJ1-1, with 7 nucleotides matching TRBD1. Germline lookup yields CDR1 MRHNA and CDR2 SNTAGT. With 4 bases clipped from V and 4 bases from J, the junction kept 6 bases outside the gene matches. The CDR3 is made up of 14 amino acids. The CDR3 loop is CASSATGEGTEAFF. The CDR3 DNA is TGTGCCAGCAGTGCCACAGGGGAAGGCACTGAAGCTTTCTTT.

The V gene is TRBV5-5, the J gene TRBJ2-7; unclear D gene. Germline CDR1 is SGHKS and CDR2 is YYEKEE (reference sequence). Trimming removed 0 bases at V and 4 bases at J, with 5 bases between. The CDR3 is 12 amino acids. CDR3 residues: CASSLVRYEQYF. In nucleotides, the CDR3 is TGTGCCAGCAGCTTGGTACGGTACGAGCAGTACTTC.